This T cell receptor (beta chain) was identified in a study of T cell repertoires in urothelial bladder cancer. Germline values: CDR1 SGHTA, CDR2 FQGTGA. The CDR3 is made up of 16 amino acids. V lost 0 bases, J lost 7 bases, and 5 bases stayed unmatched. Generated by immunoSEQ multiplex PCR, the TCRdb table keeps only in-frame clones and is missing some. The table records over 10,000 clones, 60% to 70% of them present only once. The chain is built from TRBV7-3 and TRBJ2-3, with 12 bases aligning to TRBD2. This clonotype was obtained from a human donor with urothelial carcinoma. Specimen: tumor-infiltrating cells from bladder cancer. The CDR3 sequence is CASSLTTSGGLNTQYF. CDR3 DNA: TGTGCCAGCAGCTTAACAACTAGCGGGGGGTTGAATACGCAGTATTTT. Looking up the rest from reference TRBV7-3 and TRBJ2-3 gives the full variable domain: GAGVSQTPSNKVTEKGKYVELRCDPISGHTALYWYRQSLGQGPEFLIYFQGTGAADDSGLPNDRFFAVRPEGSVSTLKIQRTERGDSAVYLCASSLTTSGGLNTQYFGPGTRLTVL.